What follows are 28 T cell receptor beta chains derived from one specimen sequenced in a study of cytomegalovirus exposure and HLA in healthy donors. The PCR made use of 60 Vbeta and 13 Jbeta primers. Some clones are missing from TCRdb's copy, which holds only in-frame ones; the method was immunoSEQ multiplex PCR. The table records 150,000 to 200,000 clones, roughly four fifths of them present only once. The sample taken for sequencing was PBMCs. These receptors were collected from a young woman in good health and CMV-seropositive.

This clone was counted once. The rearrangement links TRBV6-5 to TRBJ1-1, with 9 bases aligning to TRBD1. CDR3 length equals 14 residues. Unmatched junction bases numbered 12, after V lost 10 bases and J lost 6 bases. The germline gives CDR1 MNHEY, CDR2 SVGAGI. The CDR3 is CATHPGTGNPEAFF. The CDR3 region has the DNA TGTGCCACTCACCCCGGGACAGGGAATCCTGAAGCTTTCTTT.

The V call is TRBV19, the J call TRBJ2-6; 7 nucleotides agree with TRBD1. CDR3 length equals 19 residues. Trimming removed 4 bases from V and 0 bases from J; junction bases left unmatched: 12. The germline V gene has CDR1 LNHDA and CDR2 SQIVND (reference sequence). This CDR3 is CASSRYPLGQASGANVLTF. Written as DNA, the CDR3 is TGTGCCAGTAGTAGATATCCTCTCGGACAGGCCTCTGGGGCCAACGTCCTGACTTTC. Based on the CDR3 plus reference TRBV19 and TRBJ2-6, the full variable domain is DGGITQSPKYLFRKEGQNVTLSCEQNLNHDAMYWYRQDPGQGLRLIYYSQIVNDFQKGDIAEGYSVSREKKESFPLTVTSAQKNPTAFYLCASSRYPLGQASGANVLTFGAGSRLTVL.

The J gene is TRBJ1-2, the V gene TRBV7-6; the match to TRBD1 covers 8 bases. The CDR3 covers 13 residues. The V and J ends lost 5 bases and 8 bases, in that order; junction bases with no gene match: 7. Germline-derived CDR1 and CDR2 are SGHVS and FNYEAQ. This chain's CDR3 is CASSARQGSGYTF. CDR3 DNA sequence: TGTGCCAGCAGCGCCAGACAGGGGAGCGGCTACACCTTC.

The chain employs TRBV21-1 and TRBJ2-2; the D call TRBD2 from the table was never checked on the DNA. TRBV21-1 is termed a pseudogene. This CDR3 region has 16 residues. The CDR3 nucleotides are TGTGCCAGCAGCGGGGGAAAGCGGGGGGCTAACGGGGAGCTGTTTTTT. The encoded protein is CASSGGKRGANGELFF.

CDR3 sequence reads: CASRDGTGEAFF. CDR3 DNA: TGTGCCAGCAGGGATGGGACAGGGGAAGCTTTCTTT. The J gene is TRBJ1-1, the V gene TRBV6-1; 9 nucleotides line up with TRBD1. Unmatched junction bases numbered 4, after V lost 6 bases and J lost 8 bases. CDR3 size: 12 residues. Per the germline V gene, CDR1 is MNHNS and CDR2 is SASEGT.

CDR3 residues: CASRFSDRNKQYF. The CDR3 nucleotides read TGTGCCAGCAGGTTTTCGGACAGGAACAAGCAGTACTTC. The V and J genes are TRBV7-8 and TRBJ2-7, with TRBD1 matching 7 bases. This CDR3 spans 13 amino acids. V lost 6 bases to trimming and J lost 8 bases; unmatched junction nucleotides: 10. Germline V gene lookup returns CDR1 SGHVS and CDR2 FQNEAQ. The full variable domain, with the rest looked up from reference TRBV7-8 and TRBJ2-7, is GAGVSQSPRYKVAKRGQDVALRCDPISGHVSLFWYQQALGQGPEFLTYFQNEAQLDKSGLPSDRFFAERPEGSVSTLKIQRTQQEDSAVYLCASRFSDRNKQYFGPGTRLTVT.

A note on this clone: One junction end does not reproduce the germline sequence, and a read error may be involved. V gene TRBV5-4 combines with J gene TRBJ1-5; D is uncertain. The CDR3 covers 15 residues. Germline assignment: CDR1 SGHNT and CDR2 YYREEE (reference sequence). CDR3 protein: CASSSAPGLRQSQHF. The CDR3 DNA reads TGTGCCAGCAGCTCTGCGCCGGGTCTACGTCAGTCCCAGCATTTT.

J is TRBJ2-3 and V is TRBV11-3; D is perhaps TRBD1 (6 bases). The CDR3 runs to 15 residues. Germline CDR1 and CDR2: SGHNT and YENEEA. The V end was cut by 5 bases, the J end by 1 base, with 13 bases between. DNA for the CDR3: TGTGCCAGCAGCATCTCCAGGGGAGGCACAGATACGCAGTATTTT. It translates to CASSISRGGTDTQYF.

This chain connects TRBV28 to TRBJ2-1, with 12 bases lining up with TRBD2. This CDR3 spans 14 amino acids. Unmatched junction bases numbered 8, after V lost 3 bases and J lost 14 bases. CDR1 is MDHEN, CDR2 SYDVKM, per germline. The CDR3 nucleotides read TGTGCCAGCAGTTTCACACTAGCGGGGGGTTCGGAGTTCTTC. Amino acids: CASSFTLAGGSEFF.

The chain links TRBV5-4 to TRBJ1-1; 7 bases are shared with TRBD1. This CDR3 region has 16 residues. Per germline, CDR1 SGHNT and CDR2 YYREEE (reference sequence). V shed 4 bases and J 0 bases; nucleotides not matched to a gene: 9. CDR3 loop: CASSPTGNVMNTEAFF. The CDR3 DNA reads TGTGCCAGCAGCCCGACAGGGAATGTCATGAACACTGAAGCTTTCTTT. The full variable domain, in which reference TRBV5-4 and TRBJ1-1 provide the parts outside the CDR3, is ETGVTQSPTHLIKTRGQQVTLRCSSQSGHNTVSWYQQALGQGPQFIFQYYREEENGRGNFPPRFSGLQFPNYSSELNVNALELDDSALYLCASSPTGNVMNTEAFFGQGTRLTVV.

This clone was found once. CDR3 nucleotides: TGTGCCACCACTCCGGGACTAGGCTACAATGAGCAGTTCTTC. Encoded protein: CATTPGLGYNEQFF. The V call is TRBV19, the J call TRBJ2-1, with 8 bases lining up with TRBD2. V lost 10 bases, J lost 3 bases, and 8 bases stayed unmatched. The CDR3 has 14 amino acids. The germline V gene encodes CDR1 LNHDA and CDR2 SQIVND (reference sequence).

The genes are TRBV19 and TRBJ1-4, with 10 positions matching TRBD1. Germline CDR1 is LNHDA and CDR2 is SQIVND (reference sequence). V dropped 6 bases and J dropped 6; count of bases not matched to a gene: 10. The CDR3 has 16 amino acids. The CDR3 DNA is TGTGCCAGTAGAATATTCTCCGGGACAGGGGATGAAAAACTGTTTTTT. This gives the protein CASRIFSGTGDEKLFF.

CDR3 sequence (DNA): TGTGCCAGTAGTGGACAGGGAAGGGAACATTTT. Protein: CASSGQGREHF. The rearrangement uses TRBV19 and TRBJ1-5; TRBD1 matches 8 bases. This CDR3 has 11 residues. CDR1 and CDR2 (germline): LNHDA, SQIVND (reference sequence). The J segment lost 16 bases and the V segment lost 5 bases, leaving 7 bases of the junction unmatched.

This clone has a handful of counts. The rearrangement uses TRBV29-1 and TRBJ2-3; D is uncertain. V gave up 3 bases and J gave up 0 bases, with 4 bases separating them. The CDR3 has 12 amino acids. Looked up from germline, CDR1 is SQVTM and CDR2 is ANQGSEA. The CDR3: CSVDRSTDTQYF. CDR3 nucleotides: TGCAGCGTTGACAGGAGCACAGATACGCAGTATTTT.

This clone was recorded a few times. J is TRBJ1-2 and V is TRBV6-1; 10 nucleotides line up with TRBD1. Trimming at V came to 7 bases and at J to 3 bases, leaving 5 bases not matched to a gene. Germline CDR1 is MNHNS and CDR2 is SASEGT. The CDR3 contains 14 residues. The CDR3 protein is CASIKDRGYYGYTF. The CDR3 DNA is TGTGCCAGCATTAAGGACAGGGGGTACTATGGCTACACCTTC.

CDR3 amino acids: CASSPFTGVNTEAFF. The DNA for the CDR3 is TGTGCCAGCAGCCCCTTTACGGGAGTGAACACTGAAGCTTTCTTT. The genes are TRBV6-5 and TRBJ1-1, with D unresolved. CDR1 is MNHEY, CDR2 SVGAGI, per germline. V was trimmed by 6 bases and J by 0 bases, leaving 14 bases between them. CDR3 length equals 15 residues.

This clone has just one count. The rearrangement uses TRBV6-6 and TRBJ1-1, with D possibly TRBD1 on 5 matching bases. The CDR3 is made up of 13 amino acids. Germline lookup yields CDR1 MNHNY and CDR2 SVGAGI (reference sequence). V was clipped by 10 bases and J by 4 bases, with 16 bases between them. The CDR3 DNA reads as TGTGCCACCCAAATTGGGGCGAGCACTGAAGCTTTCTTT. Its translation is CATQIGASTEAFF.

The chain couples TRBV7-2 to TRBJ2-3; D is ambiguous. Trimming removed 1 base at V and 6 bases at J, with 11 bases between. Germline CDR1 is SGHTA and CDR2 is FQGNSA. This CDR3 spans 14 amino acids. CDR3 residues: CASSLGQQPDTQYF. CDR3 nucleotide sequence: TGTGCCAGCAGCTTAGGTCAACAGCCCGATACGCAGTATTTT.

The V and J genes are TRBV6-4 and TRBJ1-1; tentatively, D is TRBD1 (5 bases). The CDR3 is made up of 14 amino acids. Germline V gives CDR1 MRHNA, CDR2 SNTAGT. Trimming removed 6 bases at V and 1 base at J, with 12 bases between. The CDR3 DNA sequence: TGTGCCAGCAGCCGAGACAGCGAGAACACTGAAGCTTTCTTT. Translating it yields CASSRDSENTEAFF.

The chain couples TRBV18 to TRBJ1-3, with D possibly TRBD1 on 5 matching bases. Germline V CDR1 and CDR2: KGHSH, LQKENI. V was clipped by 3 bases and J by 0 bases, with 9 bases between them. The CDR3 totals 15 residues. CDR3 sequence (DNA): TGTGCCAGCTCACCCAGCGACAGCTCTGGAAACACCATATATTTT. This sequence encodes CASSPSDSSGNTIYF.

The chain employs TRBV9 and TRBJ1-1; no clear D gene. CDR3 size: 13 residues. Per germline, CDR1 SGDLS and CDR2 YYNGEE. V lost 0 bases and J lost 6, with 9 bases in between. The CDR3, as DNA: TGTGCCAGCAGCGTAGGGGCCGCGCCTGAAGCTTTCTTT. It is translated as CASSVGAAPEAFF.

The CDR3 reads CASSLHLPGQTYEQYF. CDR3 DNA: TGTGCCAGCAGCCTGCATCTGCCGGGACAGACCTACGAGCAGTACTTC. The V and J genes are TRBV7-6 and TRBJ2-7; 7 bases align to TRBD1. J was trimmed by 2 bases and V by 5 bases; bases with no gene match: 12. This CDR3 spans 16 amino acids. The germline V gene has CDR1 SGHVS and CDR2 FNYEAQ.

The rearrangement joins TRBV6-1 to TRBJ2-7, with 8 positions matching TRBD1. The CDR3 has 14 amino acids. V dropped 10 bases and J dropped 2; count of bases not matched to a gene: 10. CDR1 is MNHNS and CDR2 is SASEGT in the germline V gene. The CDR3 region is CANPWTGSAYEQYF. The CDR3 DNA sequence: TGTGCCAACCCCTGGACAGGGTCGGCCTACGAGCAGTACTTC.

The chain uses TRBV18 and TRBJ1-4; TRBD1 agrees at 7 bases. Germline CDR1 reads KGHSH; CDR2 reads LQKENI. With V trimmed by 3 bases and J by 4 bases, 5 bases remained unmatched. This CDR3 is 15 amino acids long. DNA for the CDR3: TGTGCCAGCTCACCTTTTGGGGACAGTAATGAAAAACTGTTTTTT. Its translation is CASSPFGDSNEKLFF.

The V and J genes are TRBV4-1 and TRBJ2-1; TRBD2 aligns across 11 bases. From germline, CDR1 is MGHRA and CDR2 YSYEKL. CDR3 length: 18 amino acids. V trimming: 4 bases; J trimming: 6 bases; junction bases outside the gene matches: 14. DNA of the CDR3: TGCGCCAGCAGCCCCTCTGGGTGGGGACTAGCGGAACCCAATGAGCAGTTCTTC. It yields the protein CASSPSGWGLAEPNEQFF.

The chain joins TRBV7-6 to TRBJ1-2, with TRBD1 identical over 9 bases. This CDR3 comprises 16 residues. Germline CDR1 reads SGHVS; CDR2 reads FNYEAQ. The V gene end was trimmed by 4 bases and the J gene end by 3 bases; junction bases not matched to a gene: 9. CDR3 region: CASSSVQGAPHYGYTF. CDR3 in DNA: TGTGCCAGCAGCTCGGTACAGGGGGCGCCTCACTATGGCTACACCTTC.

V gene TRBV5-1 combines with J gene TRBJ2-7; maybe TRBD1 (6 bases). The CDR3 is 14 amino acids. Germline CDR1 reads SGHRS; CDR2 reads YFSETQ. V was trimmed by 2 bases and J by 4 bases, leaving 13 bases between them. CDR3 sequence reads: CASSFDPGDYEQYF. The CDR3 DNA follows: TGCGCCAGCAGCTTCGATCCAGGGGATTACGAGCAGTACTTC.

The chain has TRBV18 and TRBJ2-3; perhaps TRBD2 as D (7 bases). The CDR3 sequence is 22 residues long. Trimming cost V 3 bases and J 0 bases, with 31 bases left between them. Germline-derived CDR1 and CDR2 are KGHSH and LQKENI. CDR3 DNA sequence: TGTGCCAGCTCACCGATTTCGTTCGGATTTCAGAGGGGGGGGCAAAGCACAGATACGCAGTATTTT. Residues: CASSPISFGFQRGGQSTDTQYF.